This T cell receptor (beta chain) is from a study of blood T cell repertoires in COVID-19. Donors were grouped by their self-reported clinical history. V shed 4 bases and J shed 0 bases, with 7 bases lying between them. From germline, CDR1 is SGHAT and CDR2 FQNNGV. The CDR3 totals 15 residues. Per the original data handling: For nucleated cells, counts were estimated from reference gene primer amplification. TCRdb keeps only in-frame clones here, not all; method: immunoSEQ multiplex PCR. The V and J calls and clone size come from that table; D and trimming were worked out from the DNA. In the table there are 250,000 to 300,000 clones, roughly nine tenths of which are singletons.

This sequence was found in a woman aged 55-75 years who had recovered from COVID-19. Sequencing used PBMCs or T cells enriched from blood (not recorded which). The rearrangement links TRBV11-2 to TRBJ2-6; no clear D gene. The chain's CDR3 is CASSSPSSGANVLTF. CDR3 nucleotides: TGTGCCAGCAGCTCCCCATCCTCTGGGGCCAACGTCCTGACTTTC.